This T cell receptor (beta chain) was found in a study of T cell responses to AZD1222 COVID-19 vaccine. Germline lookup yields CDR1 SGHRS and CDR2 YFSETQ. V was shortened by 0 bases and J by 4 bases, with 4 bases between the two germline ends. This CDR3 is built from 13 residues. Assay: immunoSEQ multiplex PCR; the TCRdb copy retains only in-frame clones and omits some. This table holds 170,000 or so clones, around 90% found once. Sample: peripheral blood, taken on day 0 of AZD1222 vaccination. The chain is built from TRBV5-1 and TRBJ1-4, with D hard to call. The source of this sequence is an adult in good health. This CDR3 reads CASSLGLNEKLFF. CDR3 sequence (DNA): TGCGCCAGCAGCTTGGGCCTTAATGAAAAACTGTTTTTT.